These T cell receptor beta chains were read from a single sample in a study of blood T cell repertoires in COVID-19. The repertoire was sequenced with immunoSEQ multiplex PCR; TCRdb's copy has only in-frame clones and lacks some. The sample records some 250,000 clones, around four fifths being singletons. Sequenced material: PBMCs or T cells enriched from blood (not recorded which). The receptors stem from a man between 35 and 55 years old who had recovered from COVID-19. The CDR3 runs from the conserved cysteine through the conserved F or W. Fields, in order: V gene, CDR3 length, clone size, J gene, D gene, CDR3 protein, CDR3 DNA. D genes are given only for firm matches. Clone size is shown for a subset of rows, as once, few, many or a class of expanded clone.

V gene: TRBV18
CDR3 length: 16
clone size: NA
J gene: TRBJ1-2
D gene: NA
CDR3 protein: CASSPPSDYRVGGYTF
CDR3 DNA: TGTGCCAGCTCACCACCGAGTGATTACAGGGTCGGTGGCTACACCTTC

V gene: TRBV14
CDR3 length: 19
clone size: NA
J gene: TRBJ2-1
D gene: NA
CDR3 protein: CASSQAVSWPGVVYNEQFF
CDR3 DNA: TGTGCCAGCAGCCAAGCCGTTTCTTGGCCCGGGGTCGTCTACAATGAGCAGTTCTTC

V gene: TRBV6-1
CDR3 length: 15
clone size: NA
J gene: TRBJ1-5
D gene: NA
CDR3 protein: CASSEGTAHNQPQHF
CDR3 DNA: TGTGCCAGCAGTGAAGGGACAGCGCATAATCAGCCCCAGCATTTT

V gene: TRBV5-6
CDR3 length: 14
clone size: NA
J gene: TRBJ2-2
D gene: TRBD1
CDR3 protein: CASRGQGATGELFF
CDR3 DNA: TGTGCCAGCAGGGGACAGGGGGCCACCGGGGAGCTGTTTTTT

V gene: TRBV5-1
CDR3 length: 13
clone size: NA
J gene: TRBJ2-3
D gene: TRBD2
CDR3 protein: CASTSGRTDTQYF
CDR3 DNA: TGCGCCAGTACTAGCGGGAGGACGGATACGCAGTATTTT

V gene: TRBV7-3
CDR3 length: 15
clone size: NA
J gene: TRBJ2-1
D gene: TRBD2
CDR3 protein: CASSLDGRAWNEQFF
CDR3 DNA: TGTGCCAGCAGCTTAGACGGGAGGGCCTGGAATGAGCAGTTCTTC

V gene: TRBV30
CDR3 length: 15
clone size: few
J gene: TRBJ1-1
D gene: TRBD1
CDR3 protein: CAWRTSGQGNTEAFF
CDR3 DNA: TGTGCCTGGAGAACATCGGGACAGGGTAACACTGAAGCTTTCTTT

V gene: TRBV7-8
CDR3 length: 14
clone size: NA
J gene: TRBJ1-6
D gene: NA
CDR3 protein: CASSSRAGYSPLHF
CDR3 DNA: TGTGCCAGCAGCTCCCGGGCGGGGTATTCACCCCTCCACTTT

V gene: TRBV2
CDR3 length: 13
clone size: many
J gene: TRBJ2-7
D gene: NA
CDR3 protein: CASRGTASYEQYF
CDR3 DNA: TGTGCCAGCAGGGGGACTGCCTCCTACGAGCAGTACTTC

V gene: TRBV5-1
CDR3 length: 17
clone size: once
J gene: TRBJ2-5
D gene: TRBD2
CDR3 protein: CASRAGLAANTRETQYF
CDR3 DNA: TGCGCCAGCAGGGCGGGACTAGCGGCTAACACGCGAGAGACCCAGTACTTC

V gene: TRBV7-3
CDR3 length: 15
clone size: NA
J gene: TRBJ2-3
D gene: TRBD1
CDR3 protein: CASSFRTGKADTQYF
CDR3 DNA: TGTGCCAGCAGCTTTCGGACAGGGAAAGCAGATACGCAGTATTTT

V gene: TRBV18
CDR3 length: 14
clone size: NA
J gene: TRBJ2-5
D gene: TRBD1
CDR3 protein: CASSPVGGGETQYF
CDR3 DNA: TGTGCCAGCTCACCCGTAGGGGGCGGAGAGACCCAGTACTTC

V gene: TRBV7-2
CDR3 length: 12
clone size: NA
J gene: TRBJ1-4
D gene: NA
CDR3 protein: CASSRQDEKLFF
CDR3 DNA: TGTGCCAGCAGCCGACAGGATGAAAAACTGTTTTTT

V gene: TRBV6-5
CDR3 length: 14
clone size: NA
J gene: TRBJ2-3
D gene: NA
CDR3 protein: CASSYQYSTDTQYF
CDR3 DNA: TGTGCCAGCAGTTACCAGTATAGCACAGATACGCAGTATTTT

V gene: TRBV9
CDR3 length: 13
clone size: NA
J gene: TRBJ1-5
D gene: NA
CDR3 protein: CASSRSGGQPQHF
CDR3 DNA: TGTGCCAGCAGCCGCTCGGGGGGGCAGCCCCAGCATTTT

V gene: TRBV6-5
CDR3 length: 13
clone size: few
J gene: TRBJ2-7
D gene: NA
CDR3 protein: CASSHGSGYEQYF
CDR3 DNA: TGTGCCAGCAGTCACGGTTCGGGCTACGAGCAGTACTTC

V gene: TRBV6-6
CDR3 length: 13
clone size: NA
J gene: TRBJ1-3
D gene: NA
CDR3 protein: CASSYRGRNTIYF
CDR3 DNA: TGTGCCAGCAGTTACAGGGGAAGAAACACCATATATTTT

V gene: TRBV5-1
CDR3 length: 12
clone size: NA
J gene: TRBJ2-5
D gene: NA
CDR3 protein: CASSLARETQYF
CDR3 DNA: TGCGCCAGCAGCTTGGCCAGAGAGACCCAGTACTTC

V gene: TRBV3-1/TRBV3-2
CDR3 length: 12
clone size: NA
J gene: TRBJ1-2
D gene: NA
CDR3 protein: CASSDSVPGYTF
CDR3 DNA: TGTGCCAGCAGCGACAGTGTCCCCGGCTACACCTTC

V gene: TRBV6-5
CDR3 length: 14
clone size: NA
J gene: TRBJ1-6
D gene: NA
CDR3 protein: CASSKDSLNSPLHF
CDR3 DNA: TGTGCCAGCAGCAAGGACAGTCTTAATTCACCCCTCCACTTT

V gene: TRBV2
CDR3 length: 12
clone size: NA
J gene: TRBJ1-1
D gene: NA
CDR3 protein: CASSSRNTEAFF
CDR3 DNA: TGTGCCAGCAGTTCCCGGAACACTGAAGCTTTCTTT

V gene: TRBV7-3
CDR3 length: 14
clone size: NA
J gene: TRBJ2-1
D gene: TRBD1
CDR3 protein: CASSPGQGIDEQFF
CDR3 DNA: TGTGCCAGCAGCCCGGGACAGGGTATCGATGAGCAGTTCTTC

V gene: TRBV19
CDR3 length: 15
clone size: NA
J gene: TRBJ2-1
D gene: NA
CDR3 protein: CASSFAPRGFNEQFF
CDR3 DNA: TGTGCCAGTAGTTTCGCCCCCCGGGGATTCAATGAGCAGTTCTTC

V gene: TRBV7-2
CDR3 length: 15
clone size: NA
J gene: TRBJ1-2
D gene: NA
CDR3 protein: CASSLYRVRNYGYTF
CDR3 DNA: TGTGCCAGCAGCTTATACAGGGTGAGGAACTATGGCTACACCTTC

V gene: TRBV19
CDR3 length: 14
clone size: NA
J gene: TRBJ2-3
D gene: NA
CDR3 protein: CASNGKSSTDTQYF
CDR3 DNA: TGTGCCAGTAACGGGAAGTCTAGCACAGATACGCAGTATTTT

V gene: TRBV6-1
CDR3 length: 14
clone size: NA
J gene: TRBJ2-6
D gene: NA
CDR3 protein: CASSELSGANVLTF
CDR3 DNA: TGTGCCAGCAGTGAACTTAGTGGGGCCAACGTCCTGACTTTC

V gene: TRBV2
CDR3 length: 13
clone size: NA
J gene: TRBJ2-1
D gene: TRBD1
CDR3 protein: CASRQGVEGEQFF
CDR3 DNA: TGTGCCAGCAGGCAGGGGGTTGAGGGTGAGCAGTTCTTC

V gene: TRBV5-1
CDR3 length: 17
clone size: NA
J gene: TRBJ2-2
D gene: NA
CDR3 protein: CASSWTSGGVGTGELFF
CDR3 DNA: TGCGCCAGCAGCTGGACCTCCGGGGGTGTGGGCACCGGGGAGCTGTTTTTT

V gene: TRBV3-1/TRBV3-2
CDR3 length: 14
clone size: NA
J gene: TRBJ1-1
D gene: TRBD1
CDR3 protein: CASNPGQGATEAFF
CDR3 DNA: TGTGCCAGCAACCCCGGACAGGGCGCGACTGAAGCTTTCTTT

V gene: TRBV10-3
CDR3 length: 14
clone size: NA
J gene: TRBJ1-3
D gene: TRBD1
CDR3 protein: CAIKLTGPGNTIYF
CDR3 DNA: TGTGCCATCAAGCTGACAGGGCCTGGAAACACCATATATTTT

V gene: TRBV9
CDR3 length: 16
clone size: once
J gene: TRBJ2-5
D gene: TRBD2
CDR3 protein: CASSVEAGVIEETQYF
CDR3 DNA: TGTGCCAGCAGCGTAGAGGCGGGGGTCATCGAAGAGACCCAGTACTTC

V gene: TRBV18
CDR3 length: 17
clone size: once
J gene: TRBJ2-2
D gene: TRBD2
CDR3 protein: CASSPRRGSANTGELFF
CDR3 DNA: TGTGCCAGCTCACCAAGGCGGGGGAGCGCGAACACCGGGGAGCTGTTTTTT

V gene: TRBV3-1/TRBV3-2
CDR3 length: 14
clone size: NA
J gene: TRBJ2-7
D gene: NA
CDR3 protein: CASSRTDSSYEQYF
CDR3 DNA: TGTGCCAGCAGCCGGACGGACAGCTCCTACGAGCAGTACTTC

V gene: TRBV24-1
CDR3 length: 15
clone size: NA
J gene: TRBJ2-3
D gene: NA
CDR3 protein: CATSGGPQSTDTQYF
CDR3 DNA: TGTGCCACCAGTGGTGGGCCGCAGTCCACAGATACGCAGTATTTT

V gene: TRBV28
CDR3 length: 16
clone size: NA
J gene: TRBJ2-1
D gene: TRBD1
CDR3 protein: CASSHRGSASYNEQFF
CDR3 DNA: TGTGCCAGCAGCCACAGGGGATCGGCGTCCTACAATGAGCAGTTCTTC

V gene: TRBV28
CDR3 length: 15
clone size: NA
J gene: TRBJ2-7
D gene: NA
CDR3 protein: CASSIAGDLSPEQYF
CDR3 DNA: TGTGCCAGCAGTATAGCAGGGGACCTGAGCCCCGAGCAGTACTTC

V gene: TRBV10-2
CDR3 length: 12
clone size: NA
J gene: TRBJ2-7
D gene: TRBD2
CDR3 protein: CASRGGGYEQYF
CDR3 DNA: TGCGCCAGCAGAGGCGGGGGATACGAGCAGTACTTC

V gene: TRBV29-1
CDR3 length: 16
clone size: NA
J gene: TRBJ2-2
D gene: TRBD1
CDR3 protein: CSVDIRGTGSAGELFF
CDR3 DNA: TGCAGCGTTGACATCCGAGGGACAGGGAGCGCCGGGGAGCTGTTTTTT

V gene: TRBV6-5
CDR3 length: 15
clone size: few
J gene: TRBJ2-2
D gene: TRBD2
CDR3 protein: CASSLAGGYTGELFF
CDR3 DNA: TGTGCCAGCAGCCTAGCGGGAGGCTACACCGGGGAGCTGTTTTTT

V gene: TRBV4-3
CDR3 length: 16
clone size: NA
J gene: TRBJ2-3
D gene: NA
CDR3 protein: CASSQNAAGFTDTQYF
CDR3 DNA: TGCGCCAGCAGCCAAAACGCGGCAGGGTTCACAGATACGCAGTATTTT

V gene: TRBV11-2
CDR3 length: 16
clone size: NA
J gene: TRBJ2-1
D gene: NA
CDR3 protein: CASSKPGAGKRNEQFF
CDR3 DNA: TGTGCCAGCAGCAAGCCCGGCGCGGGAAAGAGGAATGAGCAGTTCTTC

V gene: TRBV6-5
CDR3 length: 14
clone size: NA
J gene: TRBJ1-2
D gene: TRBD1
CDR3 protein: CASSYSQGQDGYTF
CDR3 DNA: TGTGCCAGCAGTTACTCACAGGGGCAGGATGGCTACACCTTC

V gene: TRBV7-9
CDR3 length: 13
clone size: once
J gene: TRBJ1-1
D gene: NA
CDR3 protein: CASRLQGGTEAFF
CDR3 DNA: TGTGCCAGCAGGTTACAGGGCGGAACTGAAGCTTTCTTT

V gene: TRBV28
CDR3 length: 15
clone size: NA
J gene: TRBJ1-6
D gene: NA
CDR3 protein: CASSLVGGRNSPLHF
CDR3 DNA: TGTGCCAGCAGTTTAGTCGGGGGAAGAAATTCACCCCTCCACTTT

V gene: TRBV7-9
CDR3 length: 19
clone size: once
J gene: TRBJ2-1
D gene: TRBD2
CDR3 protein: CASSLVRLAGGPGFNEQFF
CDR3 DNA: TGTGCCAGCAGCTTAGTTAGACTAGCGGGAGGGCCGGGCTTCAATGAGCAGTTCTTC

V gene: TRBV13
CDR3 length: 17
clone size: NA
J gene: TRBJ2-1
D gene: TRBD1
CDR3 protein: CASSLAGQGHQLNEQFF
CDR3 DNA: TGTGCCAGCAGCTTAGCTGGACAGGGTCATCAACTAAATGAGCAGTTCTTC

V gene: TRBV6-5
CDR3 length: 14
clone size: NA
J gene: TRBJ2-1
D gene: NA
CDR3 protein: CASSLPGQLNEQFF
CDR3 DNA: TGTGCCAGCAGTCTCCCGGGACAACTCAATGAGCAGTTCTTC

V gene: TRBV19
CDR3 length: 14
clone size: NA
J gene: TRBJ1-3
D gene: NA
CDR3 protein: CASSHWGPGNTIYF
CDR3 DNA: TGTGCCAGTAGTCATTGGGGCCCTGGAAACACCATATATTTT

V gene: TRBV5-1
CDR3 length: 16
clone size: NA
J gene: TRBJ2-3
D gene: NA
CDR3 protein: CASSREGGDGTDTQYF
CDR3 DNA: TGCGCCAGCAGCCGGGAAGGGGGGGATGGCACAGATACGCAGTATTTT

V gene: TRBV13
CDR3 length: 16
clone size: NA
J gene: TRBJ2-4
D gene: NA
CDR3 protein: CASSANRVLAKNIQYF
CDR3 DNA: TGTGCCAGCAGCGCCAACAGGGTCTTAGCCAAAAACATTCAGTACTTC

V gene: TRBV2
CDR3 length: 15
clone size: NA
J gene: TRBJ2-5
D gene: TRBD2
CDR3 protein: CASSDARTAGGTQYF
CDR3 DNA: TGTGCCAGCAGCGACGCTCGGACTGCGGGAGGGACCCAGTACTTC